This T cell receptor beta chain was captured in a study of monozygotic twins with inflammatory bowel disease (dated by TCRdb to between 2018 and 2021). About the study as a whole: A total of approximately 28 monozygotic twin pairs were included in the full study, comprising nine German pairs (four IBD-concordant, five IBD-discordant) and 19 IBD-discordant Danish pairs. The search for disease-associated traits relied mainly on comparing, within discordant pairs, IBD patients with their genetically identical healthy co-twins. Each individual had, on average, about 151 000 unique TCRalpha sequences and 181 000 unique TCRbeta sequences available for analysis.

The research as a whole found: Repertoire similarity did not differ between concordant and discordant twins, which could be due to limited statistical power. Compared with healthy twins, IBD patients had fewer clonotypes in common with other individuals, a difference most pronounced in patients showing signs of disease activity. Differing immunosuppressive treatments among patients may have added background noise and inter-individual variability to the repertoires. Distinction between different T cell subtypes could not be achieved in the analysis. The results gave no support for a single strong signal or clonotype linked to IBD. TCRbeta repertoire diversity, by inverse Simpson index, was decreased in IBD patients compared with their healthy co-twins.

Library prep was done by 5' RACE. The input for every TCR library was 3,500 to 4,000 ng of total RNA. cDNA was synthesized with SMARTScribe reverse transcriptase in eight separate reactions per sample. During cDNA synthesis, template switching introduced unique molecular identifiers that contained a 6-nucleotide sample barcode. Two nested PCRs of about 16 and 10 cycles amplified the TCRalpha and TCRbeta cDNA, and bead purification followed each PCR. Before amplification, the cDNA was treated with uracil DNA-glycosylase and purified using the QIAquick PCR purification kit. The second PCR added Illumina TruSeq-compatible adapters along with sample-specific barcodes. TapeStation and Qubit were used to check library quality and concentration, and approximately 5 ng of each library went into the pool. Sequencing of the pooled libraries was done on an Illumina HiSeq2500 single-index Rapid Run using custom sequencing primers and 2 x 100 bp reads. The authors processed their data as follows. MiGEC version 1.2.6 was used for UMI-based consensus assembly to correct PCR and sequencing errors. MiXCR version 2.1.1 handled V(D)J alignment, clonotype assembly and CDR3 extraction. Normalisation of gene usage, clonotype sharing and MAIT/NKT TCR abundance was achieved by analysing the top 1000, 10 000 and 20 000 clonotypes per sample. After downsampling to 27 000 UMIs, diversity was calculated as the inverse Simpson index using the vegan R package. Paired Mann-Whitney U tests were applied to discordant twin pairs, with Benjamini-Hochberg correction for multiple testing. The reads underwent TCRdb reprocessing, giving one record for each CDR3 protein sequence and no DNA. TCRdb's processing, not the authors' own work, is the source of the V and J calls. The table for this sample lists over 100,000 distinct CDR3 sequences. The top ten hold around 11% of the sample.

Of note for this clonotype: Its specific antigen is unknown.

From each donor, an approximately 2.3 ml peripheral blood sample was collected into PAXgene tubes and kept at -80 degrees C. Total RNA was isolated from whole blood with the PAXgene blood miRNA kit on an automated QIAcube, without T cell sorting. Peripheral blood from monozygotic twin pairs who were concordant or discordant for inflammatory bowel disease underwent deep TCRalpha and TCRbeta repertoire profiling using unique molecular barcoding. Smoking habits were recorded for all twin pairs, and each individual was classified as a current, former or never smoker. The CDR3 numbers 14 residues from cysteine through phenylalanine. The protein alone is recorded here. CDR1 is given as SGHRS and CDR2 as YFSETQ, both from the germline V gene.

The chain employs TRBV5-1 and TRBJ2-5. This clonotype originated in a human donor with ulcerative colitis or Crohn's disease, or a healthy co-twin of an affected twin (not recorded which). Sequenced: blood. The encoded CDR3 is CASSMGSFQETQYF.